The table lists the clone carrying this TCR beta chain with many counts. Its target is not known. Isolation of PBMCs was performed on around 9.7 ml fresh peripheral blood. Using RNA transcripts as the source, TCR beta CDR3 regions were amplified. First-round RT-PCR of the TCR CDR3 relied on the HTBI primer set. Each CDR3 protein gets one entry after TCRdb re-called the multiplex PCR reads with MiXCR. The data contain about 610,000 distinct CDR3 sequences, approximately 15% of them singletons. The sample comes from a study of T cells in Graves' hyperthyroidism and ophthalmopathy. Whole-study context: Peripheral blood was collected at initial diagnosis, before any treatment. Study results and limitations: Most thyroid-expanded clonotypes above 0.001 were also found in blood.

The CDR3 is made up of 14 amino acids. Germline V lookup: CDR1 MNHNS, CDR2 SASEGT. V was clipped by 5 bases and J by 1 base, with 11 bases between them. This chain connects TRBV6-1 to TRBJ1-1; D unresolved. Sequences were obtained from blood. This TCR was sampled from a woman aged 40 to 50 with Graves' ophthalmopathy. CDR3 in DNA: TGTGCCAGCAGTAAGCAGACGGGGAACACTGAAGCTTTCTTT. As protein: CASSKQTGNTEAFF.